The 11 T cell receptor beta chains reported below all come from one sample, sequenced in a study of tumor-infiltrating lymphocytes in oesophageal squamous cell carcinoma. TCRdb used MiXCR to reprocess the PCR reads, holding one entry per CDR3 protein. The table has just over 20,000 distinct CDR3 sequences, 36% seen once. The sample consisted of esophageal tumor tissue. These receptor sequences come from a male donor with esophageal squamous cell carcinoma.

The rearrangement joins TRBV6-6 to TRBJ2-5; D ambiguous. The J call may be mistaken, given a closer DNA end match to TRBJ2-7. Germline V CDR1 and CDR2: MNHNY, SVGAGI (reference sequence). The CDR3 is 15 residues long. The CDR3 DNA is TGTGCCAGCAGTTTCCACCTGGACCCGACCTACGAGCAGTACTTC. The encoded protein is CASSFHLDPTYEQYF.

The CDR3 DNA reads as TGTGCCAGCAGCTTAATAGCGGGGGGCAGCACAGATACGCAGTATTTT. This sequence encodes CASSLIAGGSTDTQYF. The chain employs TRBV7-2 and TRBJ2-3, with 10 bases fitting TRBD2. The CDR3 runs to 16 residues. After removal of 2 bases from V and 0 bases from J, the junction contained 2 bases not matched to a gene. The germline V gene has CDR1 SGHTA and CDR2 FQGNSA.

The chain has TRBV6-1 and TRBJ2-5; D possibly corresponds to TRBD2 (5 bases). The J call could be wrong; TRBJ2-1 is a better fit for the DNA end. The CDR3 totals 17 residues. CDR1 is MNHNS and CDR2 is SASEGT in the germline V gene. The CDR3 DNA reads as TGTGCCAGCAGCAAGGCCGGTGGAGCGGCCAACTACAATGAGCAGTTCTTC. Amino acid sequence: CASSKAGGAANYNEQFF.

This clonotype qualifies as medium-sized. The V and J genes are TRBV7-6 and TRBJ2-7, with D perhaps matching TRBD2 (6 bases). Trimming removed 3 bases at V and 6 bases at J, with 21 bases between. There are 16 residues in the CDR3. Germline CDR1 and CDR2: SGHVS and FNYEAQ. In DNA, the CDR3 is TGTGCCAGCAGCTTTTGGGGACTGGGAGTCGGCGGCGAGCAGTACTTC. This translates into CASSFWGLGVGGEQYF.

By share of the sample, this clonotype is medium-sized. The rearrangement links TRBV6-1 to TRBJ2-6; D is unclear. Germline V gives CDR1 MNHNS, CDR2 SASEGT. This CDR3 spans 15 amino acids. The V gene lost 7 bases and the J gene lost 0 bases, with 10 bases spanning the gap. DNA of the CDR3: TGTGCCAGCACGACCCGTACCTCTGGGGCCAACGTCCTGACTTTC. Its protein product is CASTTRTSGANVLTF.

In this sample, this clonotype turned up many times. This chain uses TRBV10-2 with TRBJ1-1, with no clear D. Germline V lookup: CDR1 WSHSY, CDR2 SAAADI. The CDR3 is 11 amino acids. V was shortened by 7 bases and J by 3 bases, with 6 bases between the two germline ends. CDR3 DNA: TGCGCCAGCATTGGGGACACTGAAGCTTTCTTT. Translation: CASIGDTEAFF.

Regarding this clonotype: The missing conserved phenylalanine or tryptophan at the end of this CDR3 makes a read error likely. Because the CDR3's place on the DNA is in doubt, the DNA is left out and the CDR3 is given as listed by TCRdb. The chain couples TRBV7-2 to TRBJ2-6; TRBD2 was called by the table and not checked on the DNA. The CDR3 is 17 amino acids in total, end residues counted. Germline V gene sequence: CDR1 SGHTA, CDR2 FQGNSA. The chain's CDR3 is CASSPQGTNNSPLHFGN.

This clonotype has more than one count but fewer than ten. CDR3 DNA: TGTGCCTGGAGGTGGGCAGGGACCTACGAGCAGTACTTC. Amino acids: CAWRWAGTYEQYF. This sequence joins TRBV30 and TRBJ2-1, with D tentatively TRBD1 (5 bases). The end of the DNA fits TRBJ2-7 better, so the J call may be wrong. Germline values: CDR1 GTSNPN, CDR2 SVGIG (reference sequence). The CDR3 sequence is 13 residues long.

The chain has TRBV7-3 and TRBJ2-6; possibly TRBD1 or TRBD2 for D (5 bases each). The CDR3 is 17 residues long. V lost 5 bases and J 0 bases, leaving 14 bases between the germline ends. Germline assignment: CDR1 SGHTA and CDR2 FQGTGA. CDR3 DNA sequence: TGTGCCAGCAGCCCTCGGGACGGCCACTCTGGGGCCAACGTCCTGACTTTC. Its protein product is CASSPRDGHSGANVLTF.

The rearrangement joins TRBV3-1 to TRBJ2-6; possible D gene TRBD2, 6 bases. Per the germline V gene, CDR1 is LGHDT and CDR2 is YNNKEL (reference sequence). Deletions cut 2 bases from V and 2 bases from J, with 10 bases between. The CDR3 totals 16 residues. DNA for the CDR3: TGTGCCAGCAGCCAACGACCGGGGGCTGGGGCCAACGTCCTGACTTTC. Its translation is CASSQRPGAGANVLTF.

This clonotype was counted many times. CDR3 residues: CASSPSLNNEQYF. CDR3 in DNA: TGTGCCAGCAGTCCTAGCCTCAACAATGAGCAGTACTTC. J is TRBJ2-7 and V is TRBV6-1; a possible D gene is TRBD2 (5 bases). The CDR3 covers 13 residues. CDR1 MNHNS and CDR2 SASEGT come from the germline V gene. V dropped 5 bases and J dropped 7 bases, with 15 bases sitting between them.